These T cell receptor beta chains were read from a single sample in a study of OX40 agonist ivuxolimab in advanced cancers. Only in-frame clones appear in the TCRdb table, and some are missing; sequencing was by immunoSEQ multiplex PCR. The data contain about 96,000 clones, about 90% of them seen just once; the ten biggest clones take up 1.5% to 2%. This sample comprised CD4+ or CD8+ T cells sorted from blood, obtained in a trial of the OX40 agonist ivuxolimab. These receptors all stem from an adult with an advanced solid tumor such as melanoma, head and neck, liver or kidney cancer. CDR3s include the opening cysteine and the closing phenylalanine or tryptophan. The order of the fields is clone size, V gene, D gene, J gene, CDR3 DNA, CDR3 protein. The D gene is left open where the match is weak. The listing skips clone size in some rows; elsewhere it reads once, few, many or a size class.

>.|TRBV18|.|TRBJ1-4
TGTGCCAGCTCACCACGGGCAGGAATATCTGCAACTAATGAAAAACTGTTTTTT
CASSPRAGISATNEKLFF
>.|TRBV19|.|TRBJ2-7
TGTGCCAGTAGCCCGCGGGGCCCAGGGTACGAGCAGTACTTC
CASSPRGPGYEQYF
>.|TRBV10-1|.|TRBJ2-5
TGCGCCAAGACGCCTAGGCAAGAGACCCAGTACTTC
CAKTPRQETQYF
>.|TRBV28|TRBD1|TRBJ2-6
TGTGCCAGCAGTTCCCACAGGGGACCCTCTCTATCCGGGGCCAACGTCCTGACTTTC
CASSSHRGPSLSGANVLTF
>.|TRBV5-1|TRBD1|TRBJ2-5
TGCGCCAGCAGCAGAAACAGGGGAGAGACCCAGTACTTC
CASSRNRGETQYF
>.|TRBV7-7|TRBD2|TRBJ2-5
TGTGCTAGCAGCTTAGCTCTAGCGGGAGGGTCGGAGACCCAGTACTTC
CASSLALAGGSETQYF
>.|TRBV6-1|.|TRBJ1-3
TGTGCCAGCAAGTGGACCAACGCTGGAAACACCATATATTTT
CASKWTNAGNTIYF
>.|TRBV6-5|.|TRBJ1-3
TGTGCCAGCAGTCGAGGGGAAATGACTAGAAACACCATATATTTT
CASSRGEMTRNTIYF
>.|TRBV5-4|.|TRBJ1-1
TGTGCCAGCAGCCCGCGGACGGGGAACACTGAAGCTTTCTTT
CASSPRTGNTEAFF
>.|TRBV2|.|TRBJ1-4
TGTGCCAGCAGCCCAAATCGGGACGGCGGGAAACTGTTTTTT
CASSPNRDGGKLFF
>.|TRBV6-1|TRBD2|TRBJ2-5
TGTGCCAGCAGTGTTTCGACTAGCGGACAAGAGACCCAGTACTTC
CASSVSTSGQETQYF
>.|TRBV6-5|TRBD2|TRBJ2-7
TGTGCCAGCAGTTACCTTACTAGCGGGAGGGGCGAGCAGTACTTC
CASSYLTSGRGEQYF
>.|TRBV2|.|TRBJ2-2
TGTGCCAGCTTAGGCCTCTCGCAGGGAACCGGGGAGCTGTTTTTT
CASLGLSQGTGELFF
>.|TRBV19|.|TRBJ2-1
TGTGCCAGTAGTATGGGGCCCTCCTACAATGAGCAGTTCTTC
CASSMGPSYNEQFF
>few|TRBV4-2|.|TRBJ1-4
TGTGCCAGCAGCCCGAGGGATCCGAATGAAAAACTGTTTTTT
CASSPRDPNEKLFF
>.|TRBV30|.|TRBJ2-5
TGTGCCTGCAACTCTCGGGGTAGAGAGACCCAGTACTTC
CACNSRGRETQYF
>.|TRBV7-8|.|TRBJ2-1
TGTGCCAGCAGCTCCCGGGACTCATCCAACAATGAGCAGTTCTTC
CASSSRDSSNNEQFF
>.|TRBV5-1|.|TRBJ2-7
TGCGCCAGCAGTTTTATCCGGGACTTAGGAGTTGCGGCCTACGAGCAGTACTTC
CASSFIRDLGVAAYEQYF
>.|TRBV27|.|TRBJ2-2
TGTGCCAGCAGTTTGGAGGGACCGCCTTTCGGGGAGCTGTTTTTT
CASSLEGPPFGELFF
>.|TRBV5-6|.|TRBJ2-7
TGTGCCAGCAGCTTGGGCCCGACAGACGAGCAGTACTTC
CASSLGPTDEQYF
>.|TRBV5-4|TRBD2|TRBJ2-3
TGTGCCAGCAGCTTAGGCGGGAGGGTAACAGATACGCAGTATTTT
CASSLGGRVTDTQYF
>.|TRBV6-5|TRBD1|TRBJ1-2
TGTGCCAGCAGTTCCCGGGACAGCCAATCCCTCTATGGCTACACCTTC
CASSSRDSQSLYGYTF
>.|TRBV28|TRBD1|TRBJ1-4
TGTGCCAGCAGTCTGAAGGGGGCAGGGTGGGATGAAAAACTGTTTTTT
CASSLKGAGWDEKLFF
>.|TRBV19|.|TRBJ2-5
TGTGCCAGTAGTATGGGCCCCGGGGAGACCCAGTACTTC
CASSMGPGETQYF
>.|TRBV7-8|.|TRBJ2-5
TGTGCCAGCAGCTTAGTAGGCAGGGCCGGGGAGACCCAGTACTTC
CASSLVGRAGETQYF
>.|TRBV7-2|.|TRBJ1-6
TGTGCCACAGAGAGAGTGAGGTCGAATTCACCCCTCCACTTT
CATERVRSNSPLHF
>.|TRBV4-1|.|TRBJ2-7
TGCGCCAGCAGCCACCGGGACCGTACCGGGAACGAGCAGTACTTC
CASSHRDRTGNEQYF
>.|TRBV7-2|.|TRBJ2-7
TGTGCCAGCAGCTTAGTATATCTTCCCGGATACGAGCAGTACTTC
CASSLVYLPGYEQYF
>few|TRBV7-8|.|TRBJ2-1
TGTGCCAGCAGCGGGAGGGGGCCCTACAATGAGCAGTTCTTC
CASSGRGPYNEQFF
>.|TRBV9|.|TRBJ1-2
TGTGCCAGCAGCGTAGAAGAGGGTCAGAACTATGGCTACACCTTC
CASSVEEGQNYGYTF
>.|TRBV19|.|TRBJ1-6
TGTGCCAGTAGTACCTCGTCCGGGACAACATATAATTCACCCCTCCACTTT
CASSTSSGTTYNSPLHF
>.|TRBV5-4|TRBD2|TRBJ2-3
TGTGCCAGCAGCGCCGGGACTAACCCCACAGATACGCAGTATTTT
CASSAGTNPTDTQYF
>.|TRBV11-2|TRBD1|TRBJ2-2
TGTGCCAGCAGCCGCCAGGGGGCGACCGGGGAGCTGTTTTTT
CASSRQGATGELFF
>.|TRBV5-6|.|TRBJ2-7
TGTGCCAGCAGCTTGGTCTTGCACTCCTACGAGCAGTACTTC
CASSLVLHSYEQYF
>.|TRBV7-2|TRBD1|TRBJ1-1
TGTGCCAGCAGCTTAAATGGACAGGGGGTTGCTAGCACTGAAGCTTTCTTT
CASSLNGQGVASTEAFF
>.|TRBV19|.|TRBJ1-2
TGTGCCAGCCTGGGGACATTTCCTCATGGCTACACCTTC
CASLGTFPHGYTF
>.|TRBV5-4|TRBD1|TRBJ1-1
TGTGCCAGCAGCAACACAGGGGCTGGGTTCCCTGAGGCTTTCTTT
CASSNTGAGFPEAFF